This entry lists 27 T cell receptor beta chains sequenced from one sample in a study of blood T cell repertoires in COVID-19. Here immunoSEQ multiplex PCR was the method, and the copy in TCRdb shows in-frame clones only, minus some. The data hold 250,000 to 350,000 clones, with around 90% observed a single time. The specimen was peripheral blood. These TCRs come from a woman between 45 and 60 years old with COVID-19, enrolled during active disease.

The V call is TRBV6-2 or TRBV6-3, the J call TRBJ2-7; TRBD2 matches 13 bases. The CDR3 loop spans 17 amino acids. V shed 7 bases, J shed 3 bases, and the junction held 12 bases outside the gene matches. The germline V gene has CDR1 MNHEY and CDR2 SVGEGT. CDR3 sequence reads: CASNPTPRTSGSYEQYF. DNA for the CDR3: TGTGCCAGCAACCCTACCCCTCGGACTAGCGGGAGCTACGAGCAGTACTTC.

The V gene is TRBV5-1, the J gene TRBJ1-1; D unresolved. This CDR3 is built from 13 residues. Germline CDR1 is SGHRS and CDR2 is YFSETQ. V gave up 0 bases and J gave up 5 bases, with 8 bases separating them. DNA for the CDR3: TGCGCCAGCAGCTTGGTCCCTTCTACTGAAGCTTTCTTT. Translating gives CASSLVPSTEAFF.

This clone was seen only a few times. This chain connects TRBV5-3 to TRBJ2-7; D perhaps matches TRBD1 (6 bases). TRBV5-3 is placed among ORFs of uncertain function. The CDR3 length is 14 residues. V was trimmed by 0 bases and J by 2 bases, leaving 9 bases between them. The CDR3 sequence is CARSLVDRTYEQYF. The DNA for the CDR3 is TGTGCCAGAAGCTTGGTGGACAGAACCTACGAGCAGTACTTC.

The chain couples TRBV3-1 (or the pseudogene TRBV3-2) to TRBJ1-3; D gene uncertain. The CDR3 length is 13 residues. CDR1 and CDR2 from the germline V gene are LGHDT and YNNKEL (reference sequence). V shed 6 bases and J shed 3 bases, with 9 bases lying between them. CDR3 DNA: TGTGCCAGCAGACCGGAGATTGGAAACACCATATATTTT. Translating gives CASRPEIGNTIYF.

J is TRBJ2-1 and V is TRBV7-6, with TRBD1 matching over 7 bases. CDR3 size: 15 residues. Germline CDR1 is SGHVS and CDR2 is FNYEAQ. With V trimmed by 1 base and J by 6 bases, 6 bases remained unmatched. CDR3 residues: CASSLVAGTANEQFF. The CDR3 coding sequence is TGTGCCAGCAGCTTAGTAGCAGGGACAGCCAATGAGCAGTTCTTC.

The rearrangement joins TRBV7-2 to TRBJ2-7, with D maybe TRBD2 (5 bases). This CDR3 spans 15 amino acids. V lost 6 bases, J lost 0 bases, and 15 bases lay in between. Germline V gene data show CDR1 as SGHTA and CDR2 as FQGNSA. CDR3 bases: TGTGCCAGCAGTTTCACGCCGGGAAGCTCCTACGAGCAGTACTTC. It yields the protein CASSFTPGSSYEQYF.

The chain is built from TRBV14 and TRBJ2-7; TRBD1 might be the D (6 bases). The CDR3 contains 14 residues. Trimming removed 2 bases from V and 6 bases from J, with 14 bases in between. Looked up from germline, CDR1 is SGHDN and CDR2 is FVKESK. The CDR3: CASSQRQAAGEQYF. DNA of the CDR3: TGTGCCAGCAGCCAACGACAGGCTGCCGGCGAGCAGTACTTC.

This chain joins TRBV19 and TRBJ1-2; D is undetermined. The CDR3 consists of 14 residues. The germline V and J ends were trimmed by 5 bases and 2 bases, with 12 bases remaining between them. Germline CDR1 LNHDA, CDR2 SQIVND (reference sequence). CDR3 region: CASSWEGGNYGYTF. The CDR3 DNA sequence: TGTGCCAGTAGTTGGGAAGGAGGAAACTATGGCTACACCTTC. Based on the CDR3 plus reference TRBV19 and TRBJ1-2, the full variable domain is DGGITQSPKYLFRKEGQNVTLSCEQNLNHDAMYWYRQDPGQGLRLIYYSQIVNDFQKGDIAEGYSVSREKKESFPLTVTSAQKNPTAFYLCASSWEGGNYGYTFGSGTRLTVV.

J is TRBJ2-7 and V is TRBV7-9; 14 positions match TRBD2. CDR3 length: 16 residues. CDR1 is SEHNR, CDR2 FQNEAQ, per germline (reference sequence). The J segment lost 3 bases and the V segment lost 4 bases, leaving 5 bases of the junction unmatched. CDR3 residues: CASSSGLAGGLYEQYF. The DNA for the CDR3 is TGTGCCAGCAGCTCAGGACTAGCGGGAGGCCTCTACGAGCAGTACTTC.

The genes are TRBV5-1 and TRBJ2-2; TRBD1 aligns across 9 bases. The ends lost 4 bases at V and 3 bases at J; junction bases unmatched: 7. Per the germline V gene, CDR1 is SGHRS and CDR2 is YFSETQ. The CDR3 is 16 amino acids. CDR3 sequence (DNA): TGCGCCAGCAGCCTCACAGGGGGCGCGGACACCGGGGAGCTGTTTTTT. This gives the protein CASSLTGGADTGELFF.

The gene calls are TRBV9 and TRBJ1-6; 7 positions agree with TRBD1. The CDR3 sequence is 16 residues long. In germline, CDR1 is SGDLS, CDR2 YYNGEE. J was trimmed by 6 bases and V by 0 bases; bases with no gene match: 6. CDR3 in DNA: TGTGCCAGCAGCGTAGAGGGGGCAGCTGTTAATTCACCCCTCCACTTT. This encodes CASSVEGAAVNSPLHF.

CDR3 DNA sequence: TGCAGCGTTTTGACCCTAGCGGGGATCTACAATGAGCAGTTCTTC. It specifies CSVLTLAGIYNEQFF. The chain is built from TRBV29-1 and TRBJ2-1; TRBD2 aligns across 9 bases. V lost 5 bases to trimming and J lost 3 bases; unmatched junction nucleotides: 8. The CDR3 is made up of 15 amino acids. Germline CDR1 and CDR2: SQVTM and ANQGSEA.

In this sample, this clone turned up a few times. The chain recombines TRBV2 with TRBJ1-2; 9 bases are a match to TRBD1. The CDR3 totals 13 residues. The trim removed 5 bases at V and 10 bases at J, leaving 8 bases unmatched. The germline V gene encodes CDR1 SNHLY and CDR2 FYNNEI. The CDR3 region has the DNA TGTGCCAGCAGTCACGGGACAGGGTTTGACTACACCTTC. Its protein product is CASSHGTGFDYTF.

The chain is built from TRBV2 and TRBJ2-5; 7 nucleotides agree with TRBD2. Per germline, CDR1 SNHLY and CDR2 FYNNEI. This CDR3 is 14 amino acids long. V was pared by 3 bases and J by 4 bases, with 5 bases of the junction left unmatched. Written as DNA, the CDR3 is TGTGCCAGCAGTGATGTTGGCGGGAGAGAGACCCAGTACTTC. Translated: CASSDVGGRETQYF. The variable domain in full, completed from reference TRBV2 and TRBJ2-5, reads EPEVTQTPSHQVTQMGQEVILRCVPISNHLYFYWYRQILGQKVEFLVSFYNNEISEKSEIFDDQFSVERPDGSNFTLKIRSTKLEDSAMYFCASSDVGGRETQYFGPGTRLLVL.

The rearrangement uses TRBV5-1 and TRBJ2-5, with 9 positions matching TRBD1. J gave up 1 base and V 6 bases, and 1 base lay outside the gene matches. The CDR3 runs 13 residues. Per the germline V gene, CDR1 is SGHRS and CDR2 is YFSETQ. CDR3 loop: CASNRGRQETQYF. CDR3 DNA: TGCGCCAGCAACAGGGGGCGCCAAGAGACCCAGTACTTC. Full variable domain (rest looked up from reference TRBV5-1 and TRBJ2-5): KAGVTQTPRYLIKTRGQQVTLSCSPISGHRSVSWYQQTPGQGLQFLFEYFSETQRNKGNFPGRFSGRQFSNSRSEMNVSTLELGDSALYLCASNRGRQETQYFGPGTRLLVL.

This clone was counted between two and nine times. V usage is TRBV27 and J usage is TRBJ2-2, with 8 bases lining up with TRBD2. Trimming took 7 bases from V and 0 from J; bases not matched to a gene: 7. This CDR3 is 16 amino acids long. Germline V gene lookup returns CDR1 MNHEY and CDR2 SMNVEV (reference sequence). Here the CDR3 DNA reads TGTGCCAGCAAACTACTAGCGGCAGCGAACACCGGGGAGCTGTTTTTT. Its protein product is CASKLLAAANTGELFF.

The chain links TRBV19 to TRBJ2-1; tentatively, D is TRBD1 (6 bases). The CDR3 has 13 amino acids. V dropped 3 bases and J dropped 7 bases, with 10 bases sitting between them. CDR1 LNHDA and CDR2 SQIVND come from the germline V gene (reference sequence). The CDR3 coding sequence is TGTGCCAGTAGTATCAGGGGTAAGAATGAGCAGTTCTTC. It yields the protein CASSIRGKNEQFF.

The chain uses TRBV27 and TRBJ1-5; D not certain. There are 16 residues in the CDR3. The germline V gene encodes CDR1 MNHEY and CDR2 SMNVEV (reference sequence). Deletions cut 8 bases from V and 5 bases from J, with 22 bases between. The CDR3 is CASGVLGRRGDQPQHF. The CDR3 coding sequence is TGTGCCAGCGGGGTTTTAGGGAGACGCGGCGATCAGCCCCAGCATTTT.

The chain joins TRBV5-1 to TRBJ2-7; 14 bases are shared with TRBD2. Trimming cost V 4 bases and J 3 bases; bases outside gene matches: 9. CDR1 and CDR2 (germline): SGHRS, YFSETQ. This CDR3 has 17 residues. The CDR3 DNA reads as TGCGCCAGCAGCATCCCGGGACTAGCGGGAGTCGGCTACGAGCAGTACTTC. Translated, it gives CASSIPGLAGVGYEQYF.

The sample holds one count of this clone. CDR3 coding DNA: TGTGCCAGCAGCCGTCGACAGGCGGACACCATATATTTT. This translates into CASSRRQADTIYF. This rearrangement joins TRBV6-5 to TRBJ1-3; D may be TRBD1 (6 bases). This CDR3 comprises 13 residues. V was trimmed by 6 bases and J by 8 bases, leaving 14 bases between them. Germline loops: CDR1 MNHEY, CDR2 SVGAGI.

The genes are TRBV27 and TRBJ2-7, with TRBD2 identical over 14 bases. The CDR3 length is 19 residues. Germline V gives CDR1 MNHEY, CDR2 SMNVEV (reference sequence). Unmatched junction bases numbered 11, after V lost 2 bases and J lost 2 bases. The CDR3 nucleotides are TGTGCCAGCAGTTTAAGCCCCCTTCGGACTAGCGGGAGGCCCTACGAGCAGTACTTC. Its protein product is CASSLSPLRTSGRPYEQYF.

The CDR3 coding sequence is TGCAGCGTTTACCGGGACACCGAAATCACAGATACGCAGTATTTT. Its translation is CSVYRDTEITDTQYF. The V and J genes are TRBV29-1 and TRBJ2-3, with D maybe TRBD1 (6 bases). Germline assignment: CDR1 SQVTM and CDR2 ANQGSEA. The CDR3 consists of 15 residues. Trimming cost V 5 bases and J 2 bases, with 17 bases left between them.

This chain links TRBV5-8 with TRBJ1-3; D unresolved. Germline V gene lookup returns CDR1 SGHTS and CDR2 YDEGEE. V dropped 5 bases and J dropped 4 bases, with 10 bases sitting between them. CDR3 length: 13 amino acids. The CDR3 here is CASRPNRGNTIYF. Written as DNA, the CDR3 is TGTGCCAGCAGGCCCAACCGGGGAAACACCATATATTTT. Looking up the rest from reference TRBV5-8 and TRBJ1-3 gives the full variable domain: EAGVTQSPTHLIKTRGQQATLRCSPISGHTSVYWYQQALGLGLQFLLWYDEGEERNRGNFPPRFSGRQFPNYSSELNVNALELEDSALYLCASRPNRGNTIYFGEGSWLTVV.

The gene calls are TRBV28 and TRBJ1-2; D call uncertain. The CDR3 consists of 14 residues. Germline V gene lookup returns CDR1 MDHEN and CDR2 SYDVKM. The V end lost 5 bases, the J end lost 6 bases, and 16 bases lay between the germline ends. This chain's CDR3 is CASSPPGRVHGYTF. The CDR3 DNA sequence: TGTGCCAGCAGTCCCCCCGGGAGGGTCCATGGCTACACCTTC.

V usage is TRBV4-2 and J usage is TRBJ1-6, with 9 positions matching TRBD1. CDR1 LGHNA and CDR2 YNFKEQ come from the germline V gene. The CDR3 is made up of 15 amino acids. The V segment lost 4 bases and the J segment 8 bases; nucleotides outside the gene matches: 6. CDR3 loop: CASSLPRDRDSPLHF. The DNA for the CDR3 is TGTGCCAGCAGCCTTCCTCGGGACAGGGATTCACCCCTCCACTTT.

The chain couples TRBV10-3 to TRBJ2-1, with 7 bases aligning to TRBD1. The CDR3 runs to 14 residues. The V segment lost 2 bases and the J segment 8 bases; nucleotides outside the gene matches: 6. Germline values: CDR1 ENHRY, CDR2 SYGVKD. The CDR3 DNA follows: TGTGCCATCAGTGAGGGATGGACAGGTCATGAGCAGTTCTTC. Translation: CAISEGWTGHEQFF.

In its sample, this clone was seen once. The chain joins TRBV10-2 to TRBJ2-1; 8 positions match TRBD2. CDR1 and CDR2 from the germline V gene are WSHSY and SAAADI. V lost 7 bases to trimming and J lost 6 bases; unmatched junction nucleotides: 5. CDR3 length: 13 amino acids. CDR3 sequence reads: CASTGGVTNEQFF. CDR3 in DNA: TGCGCCAGCACCGGGGGGGTGACCAATGAGCAGTTCTTC.